This T cell receptor (beta chain) was obtained from a study of T cells after yellow fever vaccination. Using its own MiXCR run on the 5' RACE reads, TCRdb lists one record per CDR3 protein. The table includes some 600,000 distinct CDR3 sequences, around 12% detected once. This clonotype came up a few times. Its antigen is as yet unknown. This CDR3 contains 15 residues. The junction had 5 bases not matched to a gene; V was cut back by 2 bases and J by 7 bases. Germline CDR1 is MNHEY and CDR2 is SVGAGI. Study results and limitations: On re-exposure, the response was weaker but peaked faster, at day 5 versus 15.

The rearrangement joins TRBV6-5 to TRBJ1-6; 7 nucleotides agree with TRBD1. The clonotype comes from a man under 40 who received the YFV17D yellow fever vaccine. The sample was PBMCs, taken on the day of the yellow fever booster vaccination. CDR3 coding DNA: TGTGCCAGCAGTTACGGCGGGACAGAGAATTCACCCCTCCACTTT. This encodes CASSYGGTENSPLHF.